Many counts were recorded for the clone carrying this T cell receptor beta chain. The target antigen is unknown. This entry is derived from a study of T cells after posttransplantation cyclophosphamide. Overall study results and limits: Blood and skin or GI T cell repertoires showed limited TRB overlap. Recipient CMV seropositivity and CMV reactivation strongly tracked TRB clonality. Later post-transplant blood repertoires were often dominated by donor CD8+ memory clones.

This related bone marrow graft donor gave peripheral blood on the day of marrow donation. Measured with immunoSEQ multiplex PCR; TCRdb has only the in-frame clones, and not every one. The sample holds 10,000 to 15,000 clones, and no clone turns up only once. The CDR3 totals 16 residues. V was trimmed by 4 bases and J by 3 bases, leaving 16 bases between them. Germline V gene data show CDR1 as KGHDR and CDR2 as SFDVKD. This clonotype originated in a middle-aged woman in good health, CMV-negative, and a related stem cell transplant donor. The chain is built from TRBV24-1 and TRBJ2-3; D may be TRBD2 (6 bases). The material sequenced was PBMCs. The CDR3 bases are TGTGCCACCAGTGACCACAGCGGGTTGAGGACAGATACGCAGTATTTT. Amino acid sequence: CATSDHSGLRTDTQYF.